This T cell receptor (beta chain) was sequenced in a study of T-cell reconstitution after alpha-beta-depleted transplantation in children (TCRdb year 2016). Study-level background: Using TCR repertoire profiling, the study quantitatively followed how T-cell immune reconstitution unfolded in children after TCRalphabeta/CD19-depleted allogeneic hematopoietic cell transplantation. Findings and caveats that apply to the study as a whole: Apparently early alphabetaT-cell count recovery about two months after transplant reportedly relied on only several hundred rapidly expanded clones derived from non-depleted graft cells. In some patients, high TCRbeta diversity at day 60 was attributed to recipient T cells and intrathymic progenitors that had survived conditioning. Hyperexpanded clone frequencies declined over subsequent months; after one year, T-cell counts and TCRbeta diversity were mostly attributed to newly produced T cells.

This clonotype showed up just a few times. No cognate antigen has been identified for it. Base quality data are lacking; no much larger clone is found one base away. The treatment or condition label for this specimen denotes: allogeneic hematopoietic cell transplantation with graft depleted of TCRalphabeta T cells and CD19 B cells. The transplant recipients were children given TCRalphabeta/CD19-depleted allogeneic hematopoietic cell grafts. The CDR3 goes from the cysteine to the phenylalanine over 16 residues. Only CDR3 DNA remains: 48 bases, in frame from the first base. The germline V gene sets CDR1 to MRHNA and CDR2 to SNTAGT. Trimming removed 3 bases from V and 2 bases from J; the gene matches leave 8 bases unexplained. Library prep was done by PCR. Sequenced on an Illumina HiSeq 2500. Molecular barcoding was employed in the preparation of TCR libraries, with unique molecular identifiers being used to normalize TCRbeta repertoire quantification. The public sequencing data were trimmed at Q25 with fastp and processed into clonotypes with MiXCR by TCRdb, which kept only in-frame beta chains. Entries are consolidated by CDR3 protein sequence, retaining the most common genes and DNA. This sample has 540,000 or so distinct CDR3 sequences in its table, and roughly 24% of those were observed once. In total, the top ten clones hold approximately 14% of the sample.

The rearrangement combines TRBV6-4 with TRBJ2-3, with 7 junctional bases fitting TRBD2. The clonotype originates from a boy less than two years old who had a stem cell transplant for acute myeloid leukemia, so the T cells may come from the graft donor. The specimen comprised PBMCs, mostly from graft donor cells, sampled 360 days after TCRalphabeta/CD19-depleted stem cell transplant. The DNA is TGTGCCAGCAGTGAAAGCGGGGAGGCTTTCACAGATACGCAGTATTTT. It codes for CASSESGEAFTDTQYF.